These T cell receptor beta chains were read from a single sample in a study of T-cell reconstitution after alpha-beta-depleted transplantation in children. Using its own MiXCR run on the PCR reads, TCRdb lists one record per CDR3 protein. In the table there are hundreds of thousands of distinct CDR3 sequences, approximately 10% of which are singletons. Sample: PBMCs, taken before TCRalphabeta/CD19-depleted stem cell transplant. These receptors were collected from a child in the first two years of life with acute myeloid leukemia, due to receive a stem cell transplant. The CDR3 runs from the conserved cysteine through the conserved F or W. D genes are given only for firm matches. Only part of the rows carry a size: once, few, many, or a class if the clone is expanded.

clone size	V gene	D gene	J gene	CDR3 DNA	CDR3 protein
many	TRBV28	.	TRBJ1-4	TGTGCCAGCAGTCTTTTTTCGGGGAAACTGTTTTTT	CASSLFSGKLFF
few	TRBV29-1	.	TRBJ2-5	TGCAGCGTTGCTAGGGAAGAGACCCAGTACTTC	CSVAREETQYF
many	TRBV18	TRBD2	TRBJ2-7	TGTGCCAGCTCACCTAGCGGGAGCAACGAGCAGTACTTC	CASSPSGSNEQYF
many	TRBV9	.	TRBJ1-2	TGTGCCAGCAGCCCCCCTCCGGGCAGACTCCCCTATGGCTACACCTTC	CASSPPPGRLPYGYTF
many	TRBV29-1	.	TRBJ2-7	TGCAGCGTGGGGGGATTGTACGAGCAGTACTTC	CSVGGLYEQYF
many	TRBV15	.	TRBJ2-3	TGTGCCACCAGCAGAGATCCGTCAGATACGCAGTATTTT	CATSRDPSDTQYF
many	TRBV5-6	TRBD1	TRBJ1-1	TGTGCCAGCAGCTTTTCACCGGGACAGGCATTGAACACTGAAGCTTTCTTT	CASSFSPGQALNTEAFF
few	TRBV9	.	TRBJ2-7	TGTGCCAGCAGCTCCGGGGGTAGACAGGGCTTTACCGACTACGAGCAGTACTTC	CASSSGGRQGFTDYEQYF
many	TRBV11-2	.	TRBJ1-2	TGTGCCAGCAGCTTAGTAGGCGGCCGTAACTATGGCTACACCTTC	CASSLVGGRNYGYTF
many	TRBV7-9	TRBD1	TRBJ1-2	TGTGCCATACAGGGGGCCAGCTATGGCTACACCTTC	CAIQGASYGYTF
.	TRBV10-1	.	TRBJ2-2	TGCGCCAGCAGTGCGATCCCTACCGGGGAGCTGTTTTTT	CASSAIPTGELFF
many	TRBV27	TRBD2	TRBJ2-5	TGTGCCAGCAGTTCTAGCGGGAGTCAGGAGACCCAGTACTTC	CASSSSGSQETQYF
.	TRBV30	.	TRBJ1-5	TGTGCCTGGAACATGGGGGGGAATCAGCCCCAGCATTTT	CAWNMGGNQPQHF
many	TRBV5-1	.	TRBJ2-3	TGCGCCAGCAGCTTGGGGGGCAGCGGAGCAGATACGCAGTATTTT	CASSLGGSGADTQYF
once	TRBV20-1	TRBD2	TRBJ2-3	TGCAGTGCGACTAGCGGGGCAAGCACAGATACGCAGTATTTT	CSATSGASTDTQYF
many	TRBV28	.	TRBJ1-2	TGTGCCAGCAGTCCCCCCGCGAGGCACAACTATGGCTACACCTTC	CASSPPARHNYGYTF
many	TRBV11-2	TRBD1	TRBJ1-4	TGTGCCAGCAGCTTATCGGACAGGGAGAATGAAAAACTGTTTTTT	CASSLSDRENEKLFF
few	TRBV7-2	.	TRBJ1-6	TGTGCCAGCAGCTTACCGATGGGAAGAGGGTCACCCCTCCACTTT	CASSLPMGRGSPLHF
.	TRBV5-1	.	TRBJ1-6	TGCGCCAGCAGCTCCGGACAGAAAAATTCACCCCTCCACTTT	CASSSGQKNSPLHF
.	TRBV7-9	.	TRBJ2-7	TGTGCCAGCAGCTTAGGGTCGAGCGGTCTCGAGCAGTACTTC	CASSLGSSGLEQYF
many	TRBV20-1	TRBD1	TRBJ2-5	TGCAGTGCTAGGTCCGGACAGGGGGGGTCCCAAGAGACCCAGTACTTC	CSARSGQGGSQETQYF
many	TRBV27	.	TRBJ1-1	TGTGCCAGCAGGAAGGTTTCGAACACTGAAGCTTTCTTT	CASRKVSNTEAFF
many	TRBV29-1	TRBD1	TRBJ2-1	TGCAGCGTCGACCCCGACAGGGGAAGGTCCTACAATGAGCAGTTCTTC	CSVDPDRGRSYNEQFF
many	TRBV14	.	TRBJ2-7	TGTGCCAGCAGCCCCCAACAGCTCTCCTACGAGCAGTACTTC	CASSPQQLSYEQYF
many	TRBV5-1	TRBD1	TRBJ2-3	TGCGCCAGCAGCCTACAGGGGACCCCATCCACAGATACGCAGTATTTT	CASSLQGTPSTDTQYF
many	TRBV11-1	TRBD2	TRBJ2-1	TGTGCCAGCAGCTTAGGGGAGTTTACGGGAGGGCCCTACAATGAGCAGTTCTTC	CASSLGEFTGGPYNEQFF
.	TRBV20-1	TRBD1	TRBJ2-7	TGCATCTGGGGCCGGACAGGGGGCCGCTCCTACGAGCAGTACTTC	CIWGRTGGRSYEQYF
many	TRBV5-6	.	TRBJ2-1	TGTGCCAGCTGCCCTCAGGGGAGTTCCTACAATGAGCAGTTCTTC	CASCPQGSSYNEQFF
many	TRBV6-4	.	TRBJ1-5	TGTGCCAGCAGTGAAGAGGAAAATCAGCCCCAGCATTTT	CASSEEENQPQHF
many	TRBV7-9	.	TRBJ2-7	TGTGCCAGCAGCTGGACCATTTACGAGCAGTACTTC	CASSWTIYEQYF
many	TRBV6-1	TRBD1	TRBJ2-2	TGTGCCAGGATAGGGGGCGGGCCCCCCACCGGGGAGCTGTTTTTT	CARIGGGPPTGELFF
many	TRBV24-1	TRBD1	TRBJ1-5	TGTGCCACCAGTGATACGACAGGGGATCAGCCCCAGCATTTT	CATSDTTGDQPQHF
many	TRBV12-3/TRBV12-4	TRBD1	TRBJ2-2	TGTGCCAGCAAACTGACAGGGAAGAACACCGGGGAGCTGTTTTTT	CASKLTGKNTGELFF
many	TRBV5-6	.	TRBJ1-2	TGTGCCAGCAGCTTGAGTATGGCAATGACATGGAATGGCTACACCTTC	CASSLSMAMTWNGYTF
many	TRBV20-1	TRBD2	TRBJ2-1	TGCAGTGCTAGACCTCTAGCGGGGAGCTCCTACAATGAGCAGTTCTTC	CSARPLAGSSYNEQFF
many	TRBV20-1	TRBD2	TRBJ2-3	TGCAGTGCTAGGCCTGGACTAGGGGCAGATACGCAGTATTTT	CSARPGLGADTQYF
many	TRBV20-1	.	TRBJ2-3	TGCAGTGCTAGGCCCCCCCCCATCGCCTATTTT	CSARPPPIAYF
many	TRBV20-1	.	TRBJ1-5	TGCAGTGCTCGCTCCACAGATCAGCCCCAGCATTTT	CSARSTDQPQHF
many	TRBV5-5	TRBD2	TRBJ2-7	TGTGCCAGCAGCCCGGGACTATCCCTCTACGAGCAGTACTTC	CASSPGLSLYEQYF
many	TRBV5-1	.	TRBJ2-5	TGCGCCAGCAATCCAGGGGATCGGTCATTGCAAGAGACCCAGTACTTC	CASNPGDRSLQETQYF
many	TRBV4-2	.	TRBJ1-2	TGTGCCAGCAGCCAAGACACGGACGGGTCCTACTATGGCTACACCTTC	CASSQDTDGSYYGYTF
many	TRBV2	.	TRBJ2-7	TGTGCCAGCAGCATGGTGGTCTCATCCTACGAGCAGTACTTC	CASSMVVSSYEQYF
many	TRBV2	.	TRBJ1-6	TGTGCCAGCAGGTCCCCCGGGACACAGAATTCACCCCTCCACTTT	CASRSPGTQNSPLHF
once	TRBV7-2	.	TRBJ2-1	TGTGCCAGCAGCTTCAATGGAGCTCACTCCTACAATGGGCAGTTCTTC	CASSFNGAHSYNGQFF
many	TRBV6-1	.	TRBJ1-1	TGTGCCAGCAGAGGTGGGGTCAACACTGAAGCTTTCTTT	CASRGGVNTEAFF
large	TRBV12-3/TRBV12-4	.	TRBJ2-6	TGTGCCAGCGGGCTCTCTGGGGCCAACGTCCTGACTTTC	CASGLSGANVLTF
few	TRBV6-5	TRBD2	TRBJ2-5	TGTGCCAGCAGTTACTCGACTAGCGGAGAGACCCAGTACTTC	CASSYSTSGETQYF
few	TRBV20-1	TRBD1	TRBJ2-7	TGCATCTGGGGCGGGGCAGGGGGCCGCTCCTACGAGCAGTACTTC	CIWGGAGGRSYEQYF
many	TRBV29-1	TRBD1	TRBJ2-4	TGCAGCGTGCTTTTGAGACAGGGATACATTCAGTACTTC	CSVLLRQGYIQYF
many	TRBV29-1	TRBD2	TRBJ2-7	TGCAGCGTTGCCGGGACTAGCGGTTCCTACGAGCAGTACTTC	CSVAGTSGSYEQYF
many	TRBV7-9	TRBD2	TRBJ2-1	TGTGCCACTAGCGGGGGGGCCATGGTGAGCTACAATGAGCAGTTCTTC	CATSGGAMVSYNEQFF
few	TRBV3-1	.	TRBJ1-3	TGTGCCAGCAGCCAAGCACAAAGCCGCTCTGGAAACACCATATATTTT	CASSQAQSRSGNTIYF
many	TRBV6-4	.	TRBJ1-1	TGTGCCAGCATTGGGGGGGCGATAGCTGAAGCTTTCTTT	CASIGGAIAEAFF
many	TRBV5-1	.	TRBJ2-7	TGCGCCAGCAGCCTCGCCGCTCAAGGGCCCTACGAGCAGTACTTC	CASSLAAQGPYEQYF
many	TRBV2	.	TRBJ2-5	TGTGCCAGCAGTTCCGACAGGATACAAGAGACCCAGTACTTC	CASSSDRIQETQYF
many	TRBV29-1	.	TRBJ1-6	TGCAGCGTTGAAGCGGACAGAAATTCACCCCTCCACTTT	CSVEADRNSPLHF
many	TRBV12-3/TRBV12-4	TRBD2	TRBJ2-7	TGTGCCAGCAGTTTAGCTGCCCTAGCGGGAGCCGAGCAGTACTTC	CASSLAALAGAEQYF
many	TRBV3-1	TRBD2	TRBJ2-1	TGTGCCAGCAGCGTCGGGACTAGCGGAAACAATGAGCAGTTCTTC	CASSVGTSGNNEQFF
many	TRBV2	TRBD1	TRBJ1-1	TGTGCCAGCAGTAGGGGCAGGGGGGACACTGAAGCTTTCTTT	CASSRGRGDTEAFF